The 10 T cell receptor beta chains below were found in one sample sequenced in a study of blood T cell repertoires in COVID-19. The data were produced by immunoSEQ multiplex PCR, yet TCRdb's version contains in-frame clones alone and is incomplete. The sample lists fewer than 450,000 clones; over 75% were seen once. The sequenced sample consisted of PBMCs or T cells enriched from blood (not recorded which). Receptor source: a woman aged 40 to 49 with acute COVID-19.

The V call is TRBV29-1, the J call TRBJ1-2; unclear D gene. The CDR3 runs to 14 residues. Trimming took off 2 bases at V and 6 bases at J, with 16 bases between the two ends. Germline V gene lookup returns CDR1 SQVTM and CDR2 ANQGSEA. CDR3 DNA sequence: TGCAGCGTTGAAAAAGGACTCAGCGGAAATGGCTACACCTTC. Its translation: CSVEKGLSGNGYTF.

Of note for this clone: The junction differs from germline at one of its ends, possibly a read error. The rearrangement links TRBV27 to TRBJ2-7, with 11 nucleotides matching TRBD1. The CDR3 contains 11 residues. CDR1 and CDR2 from the germline V gene are MNHEY and SMNVEV (reference sequence). As DNA, the CDR3 is TGTGCCAGCGGAAGCCGGGACAGGGGGTGGTTC. Its protein is CASGSRDRGWF.

The chain joins TRBV20-1 to TRBJ1-5, with 7 bases fitting TRBD1. The CDR3 is 13 residues long. Germline V CDR1 and CDR2: DFQATT, SNEGSKA (reference sequence). V was pared by 3 bases and J by 4 bases, with 3 bases of the junction left unmatched. The CDR3 nucleotides are TGCAGTGCTAGTGGACAGGATAATCAGCCCCAGCATTTT. Amino acid sequence: CSASGQDNQPQHF.

The V and J genes are TRBV3-1 (or the pseudogene TRBV3-2) and TRBJ2-7, with TRBD1 matching over 11 bases. Germline lookup yields CDR1 LGHDT and CDR2 YNNKEL (reference sequence). The length of the CDR3 is 17 residues. V was pared by 5 bases and J by 6 bases, with 15 bases of the junction left unmatched. This CDR3 reads CASSSQLWGQGVGEQYF. As DNA, the CDR3 is TGTGCCAGCAGCTCGCAGTTATGGGGACAGGGGGTCGGCGAGCAGTACTTC.

This clone was seen just once. The genes are TRBV10-2 and TRBJ1-2; 8 bases are a match to TRBD1. Germline-derived CDR1 and CDR2 are WSHSY and SAAADI. The CDR3 has 14 amino acids. J was trimmed by 3 bases and V by 6 bases; bases with no gene match: 6. CDR3 region: CASRSDRGDYGYTF. In nucleotides, the CDR3 is TGCGCCAGCAGATCCGACAGGGGAGACTATGGCTACACCTTC.

The chain recombines TRBV9 with TRBJ2-3; TRBD2 aligns across 12 bases. The CDR3 runs to 14 residues. The trim removed 5 bases at V and 6 bases at J, leaving 4 bases unmatched. Looked up from germline, CDR1 is SGDLS and CDR2 is YYNGEE. The CDR3 loop reads CASSDTSGGDTQYF. Here the CDR3 DNA reads TGTGCCAGCAGTGATACTAGCGGGGGGGATACGCAGTATTTT.

The rearrangement links TRBV9 to TRBJ2-2, with TRBD1 matching 11 bases. J gave up 1 base and V 3 bases, and 5 bases lay outside the gene matches. The CDR3 extends over 17 amino acids. Germline CDR1 SGDLS, CDR2 YYNGEE. As DNA, the CDR3 is TGTGCCAGCAGCGCGGACAGGGGGCTTAGGAACACCGGGGAGCTGTTTTTT. Translating gives CASSADRGLRNTGELFF.

The table lists this clone with a few counts. The V gene is TRBV7-9, the J gene TRBJ1-1; possibly TRBD1 for D (6 bases). Germline V gene data show CDR1 as SEHNR and CDR2 as FQNEAQ (reference sequence). Trimming cost V 4 bases and J 1 base, with 7 bases left between them. The CDR3 contains 13 residues. The CDR3 sequence is CASSWGQNTEAFF. Here the CDR3 DNA reads TGTGCCAGCAGCTGGGGACAGAACACTGAAGCTTTCTTT.

V usage is TRBV4-1 and J usage is TRBJ1-6; the match to TRBD1 covers 7 bases. J gave up 11 bases and V 0 bases, and 4 bases lay outside the gene matches. Germline CDR1 and CDR2: MGHRA and YSYEKL. CDR3 length: 14 amino acids. The CDR3 loop reads CASSQEGRGTPLHF. In nucleotides, the CDR3 is TGCGCCAGCAGCCAAGAGGGCAGGGGGACACCCCTCCACTTT.

This chain links TRBV4-1 with TRBJ2-3; a weak D match, TRBD1 (5 bases). The V gene's germline CDR1 is MGHRA and CDR2 YSYEKL. Trimming shortened V by 0 bases and J by 4 bases, and 11 bases separated the two germline ends. The CDR3 consists of 15 residues. The CDR3 nucleotides are TGCGCCAGCAGCCAAGACGGCCGACAGTCAGATACGCAGTATTTT. It is translated as CASSQDGRQSDTQYF.